This is a list of T cell receptor beta chains from one sample in a study of cytomegalovirus exposure and HLA in healthy donors. Here immunoSEQ multiplex PCR was the method, and the copy in TCRdb shows in-frame clones only, minus some. The profile shows just under 45,000 clones, 51% of them singletons. The sequencing sample was made of PBMCs. These TCRs come from a man aged 55 to 70 in good health and CMV-seronegative. CDR3s include the opening cysteine and the closing phenylalanine or tryptophan. The order of the fields is D gene, J gene, CDR3 length, V gene, clone size, CDR3 DNA, CDR3 protein. The D gene is left open where the match is weak. The size entry is marked missing in some rows and otherwise reads once, few, many or a size class.

>NA|TRBJ2-7|15|TRBV7-2|NA
TGTGCCAGCAGCTTAGTCCGGAACAGACCGGACGAGCAGTACTTC
CASSLVRNRPDEQYF
>TRBD1|TRBJ2-7|13|TRBV6-1|few
TGTGCCAGCAGTGCGAACAGGGGGCTCGAGCAGTACTTC
CASSANRGLEQYF
>NA|TRBJ1-5|15|TRBV7-9|NA
TGTGCCAGTCAAGAGGGGCCCCAGGGGAATCAGCCCCAGCATTTT
CASQEGPQGNQPQHF
>TRBD1|TRBJ2-5|16|TRBV7-9|NA
TGTGCCAGCAGCGGGTGGCCGGGACAGGGAATAGAGACCCAGTACTTC
CASSGWPGQGIETQYF
>NA|TRBJ2-2|13|TRBV29-1|medium-sized
TGCAGCGTTTGGGCAGTGAACACCGGGGAGCTGTTTTTT
CSVWAVNTGELFF
>TRBD2|TRBJ2-1|15|TRBV7-9|NA
TGTGCCAGCAGCTTAGCAGCGGGAGGTTACAATGAGCAGTTCTTC
CASSLAAGGYNEQFF
>TRBD2|TRBJ2-5|17|TRBV4-2|few
TGTGCCAGCAGCCAGGGGGGAACTCCAGCGGGGAATGAGACCCAGTACTTC
CASSQGGTPAGNETQYF
>NA|TRBJ1-2|12|TRBV6-1|NA
TGTGCCAGCAGTGAAGGGAGGGAGGGCTACACCTTC
CASSEGREGYTF
>TRBD2|TRBJ2-1|15|TRBV5-1|NA
TGCGCCAGCAGCCCGGGACTAGCGGGGTACAATGAGCAGTTCTTC
CASSPGLAGYNEQFF
>NA|TRBJ1-4|14|TRBV10-3|NA
TGTGCCATCAGCCCCCAGGGTCCTAATGAAAAACTGTTTTTT
CAISPQGPNEKLFF
>TRBD2|TRBJ2-1|16|TRBV5-1|NA
TGCGCCAGCAGCCTGACCGGGACTAGCGGATCCGATGAGCAGTTCTTC
CASSLTGTSGSDEQFF
>NA|TRBJ2-7|15|TRBV4-2|NA
TGTGCCAGCAGCCAAGTTTTGGGGGCCTCCAACGAGCAGTACTTC
CASSQVLGASNEQYF
>NA|TRBJ1-2|13|TRBV19|NA
TGTGCCAGCGCCAGGGGAGAAGGCTATGGCTACACCTTC
CASARGEGYGYTF
>NA|TRBJ2-7|14|TRBV9|NA
TGTGCCAGCAGCGTAGACGTCGGGGCCTACGAGCAGTACTTC
CASSVDVGAYEQYF
>NA|TRBJ2-7|15|TRBV4-1|NA
TGCGCCAGCAGCCAAGCCCAAACAGGAGAAGTGGAGCAGTACTTC
CASSQAQTGEVEQYF
>TRBD2|TRBJ2-3|16|TRBV4-2|NA
TGTGCCAGCAGCCAAGTAACTAGCGGGAGAGGCCCTACGCAGTATTTT
CASSQVTSGRGPTQYF
>TRBD2|TRBJ2-1|16|TRBV4-3|few
TGCGCCAGCAGCCAAGCTGCGGGAGTGGGCTACAATGAGCAGTTCTTC
CASSQAAGVGYNEQFF
>TRBD1|TRBJ2-1|15|TRBV7-2|NA
TGTGCCAGCAGCTCGAGGGACAGGGGGCGAAAGGAGCAGTTCTTC
CASSSRDRGRKEQFF
>NA|TRBJ2-3|13|TRBV5-5|few
TGTGCCAGCAGCTTGGGAGCCCCAGATACGCAGTATTTT
CASSLGAPDTQYF
>NA|TRBJ2-1|12|TRBV11-2|few
TGTGCCAGCAGCCTGGGCCACAATGAGCAGTTCTTC
CASSLGHNEQFF
>TRBD2|TRBJ2-1|17|TRBV10-3|NA
TGTGCCATCAGTGAGTCGGGGAGCGGGGTCTCCTACAATGAGCAGTTCTTC
CAISESGSGVSYNEQFF
>TRBD1|TRBJ1-3|15|TRBV2|NA
TGTGCCAGCAGATCAGACAGGGTTTCGGGAAACACCATATATTTT
CASRSDRVSGNTIYF
>NA|TRBJ1-1|12|TRBV28|NA
TGTGCCAGCAGGGTCGGGAGGGAAGGAGCTTTCTTT
CASRVGREGAFF